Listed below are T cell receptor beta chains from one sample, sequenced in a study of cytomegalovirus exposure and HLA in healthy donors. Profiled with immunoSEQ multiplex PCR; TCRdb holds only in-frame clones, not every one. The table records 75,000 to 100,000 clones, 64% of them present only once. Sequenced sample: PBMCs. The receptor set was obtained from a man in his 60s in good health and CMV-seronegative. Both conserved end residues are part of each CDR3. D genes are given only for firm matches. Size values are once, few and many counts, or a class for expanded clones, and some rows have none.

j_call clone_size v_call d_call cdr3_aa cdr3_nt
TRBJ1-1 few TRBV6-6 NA CASSLETNTEAFF TGTGCCAGCAGCCTAGAAACGAACACTGAAGCTTTCTTT
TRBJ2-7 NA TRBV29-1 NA CSVEDSGGYEQYF TGCAGCGTTGAAGATAGCGGCGGCTACGAGCAGTACTTC
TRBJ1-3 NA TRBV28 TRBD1 CASSLTQGAGGNTIYF TGTGCCAGCAGTCTGACCCAGGGGGCGGGGGGAAACACCATATATTTT
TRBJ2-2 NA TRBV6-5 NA CASSYFPAGELFF TGTGCCAGCAGTTACTTCCCAGCCGGGGAGCTGTTTTTT
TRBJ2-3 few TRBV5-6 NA CASSFNGPGDF TGTGCCAGCAGCTTCAACGGCCCGGGAGATTTT
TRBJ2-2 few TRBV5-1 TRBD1 CASSPGTGSWANTGELFF TGCGCCAGCAGCCCCGGGACAGGGAGTTGGGCGAACACCGGGGAGCTGTTTTTT
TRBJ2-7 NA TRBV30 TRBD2 CAWSSGSSYEQYF TGTGCCTGGAGTAGCGGGAGTTCCTACGAGCAGTACTTC
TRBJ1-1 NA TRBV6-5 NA CASSQDRNTEAFF TGTGCCAGCAGCCAAGACAGGAACACTGAAGCTTTCTTT
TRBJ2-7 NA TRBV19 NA CASSMWGGGEQYF TGTGCCAGTAGTATGTGGGGAGGCGGCGAGCAGTACTTC
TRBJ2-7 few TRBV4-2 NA CASSPVVGADPYEQYF TGTGCCAGCAGCCCGGTGGTGGGGGCAGATCCCTACGAGCAGTACTTC
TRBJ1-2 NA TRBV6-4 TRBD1 CASSAGQVGYGYTF TGTGCCAGCAGTGCTGGACAGGTCGGATATGGCTACACCTTC
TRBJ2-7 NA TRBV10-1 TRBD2 CASPTKGLGQPEQYF TGCGCCAGCCCGACCAAAGGACTAGGACAACCCGAGCAGTACTTC